Below, 32 T cell receptor beta chains from the same sample are listed, as sequenced in a study of cytomegalovirus exposure and HLA in healthy donors. Amplification used 60 Vbeta primers and 13 Jbeta primers. Sequencing was performed with immunoSEQ multiplex PCR; in TCRdb, only in-frame clones are kept and a portion is missing. The profile shows some 180,000 clones, 75% to 90% of them singletons. The sample was PBMCs. The receptors here all came from a girl between 5 and 17 years old in good health and CMV-seropositive.

The rearrangement joins TRBV27 to TRBJ1-2; TRBD1 matches at 7 bases. J lost 7 bases, V lost 5 bases, and 16 bases had no gene match. Germline values: CDR1 MNHEY, CDR2 SMNVEV (reference sequence). This CDR3 contains 16 residues. In nucleotides, the CDR3 is TGTGCCAGCAGTCCCACCCCCAACAGGGGCGCTCGTGGCTACACCTTC. Amino acids: CASSPTPNRGARGYTF.

CDR3: CASSWGQGYYTEAFF. CDR3 coding DNA: TGTGCCAGCAGCTGGGGACAGGGGTATTACACTGAAGCTTTCTTT. J is TRBJ1-1 and V is TRBV7-9; 10 bases line up with TRBD1. This CDR3 is built from 15 residues. The V segment lost 4 bases and the J segment 3 bases; nucleotides outside the gene matches: 5. Germline V CDR1 and CDR2: SEHNR, FQNEAQ (reference sequence). The variable domain in full, with the rest retrieved from reference TRBV7-9 and TRBJ1-1, is DTGVSQNPRHKITKRGQNVTFRCDPISEHNRLYWYRQTLGQGPEFLTYFQNEAQLEKSRLLSDRFSAERPKGSFSTLEIQRTEQGDSAMYLCASSWGQGYYTEAFFGQGTRLTVV.

V gene TRBV27 combines with J gene TRBJ1-5; no clear D gene. Between the trimmed V and J ends, which lost 1 base and 5 bases, there was a span of 12 bases. The CDR3 sequence is 15 residues long. Per germline, CDR1 MNHEY and CDR2 SMNVEV (reference sequence). For the CDR3, the DNA is TGTGCCAGCAGTTTATTTGGCCGGACTGATCAGCCCCAGCATTTT. Translating gives CASSLFGRTDQPQHF.

The chain carries TRBV5-5 and TRBJ2-1; TRBD1 is a possible D gene (6 bases). This CDR3 region has 15 residues. Germline V CDR1 and CDR2: SGHKS, YYEKEE (reference sequence). Trimming pared 1 base from V and 7 bases from J, leaving 15 bases between. CDR3 in amino acids: CASSLLLVGGNEQFF. The CDR3 DNA reads as TGTGCCAGCAGCTTGCTTCTGGTAGGGGGTAATGAGCAGTTCTTC.

A note on this clone: Germline and junction disagree at one end, which may indicate a read error. V gene TRBV10-2 combines with J gene TRBJ1-2; D is unclear. Germline values: CDR1 WSHSY, CDR2 SAAADI. The CDR3 length is 12 residues. The CDR3 DNA sequence: TGCGCCAGCAGTGAAAGGACGGCCCCCGGGGCCTTC. It translates to CASSERTAPGAF.

This chain joins TRBV7-8 and TRBJ1-5, with TRBD1 identical over 7 bases. Germline CDR1 reads SGHVS; CDR2 reads FQNEAQ. The CDR3 loop spans 14 amino acids. V lost 5 bases to trimming and J lost 7 bases; unmatched junction nucleotides: 8. The CDR3 loop is CASSPRQGWQPQHF. CDR3 DNA sequence: TGTGCCAGCAGCCCAAGACAGGGTTGGCAGCCCCAGCATTTT.

This chain joins TRBV5-8 and TRBJ2-5, with D unresolved. Trimming stripped 5 bases from V and 0 bases from J, with 14 bases between. The CDR3 length is 15 residues. Germline assignment: CDR1 SGHTS and CDR2 YDEGEE. The CDR3 is CASRGILKYQETQYF. The CDR3 nucleotides read TGTGCCAGCAGGGGCATCCTAAAGTACCAAGAGACCCAGTACTTC. The variable domain in full, with the rest retrieved from reference TRBV5-8 and TRBJ2-5, is EAGVTQSPTHLIKTRGQQATLRCSPISGHTSVYWYQQALGLGLQFLLWYDEGEERNRGNFPPRFSGRQFPNYSSELNVNALELEDSALYLCASRGILKYQETQYFGPGTRLLVL.

The chain couples TRBV15 to TRBJ2-3; 10 bases map to TRBD2. The germline V gene has CDR1 LNHNV and CDR2 YYDKDF (reference sequence). The CDR3 loop spans 13 amino acids. Germline trimming cut 1 base from V and 13 bases from J; bases unmatched to any gene: 5. The CDR3 DNA sequence: TGTGCCACCAGCAGAGTAACCGGGACTAGCGAGTATTTT. Its protein product is CATSRVTGTSEYF.

V and J are TRBV9 and TRBJ2-3; D remains unclear. Trimming took 3 bases from V and 2 from J, leaving 13 bases between them. Germline assignment: CDR1 SGDLS and CDR2 YYNGEE. This CDR3 spans 15 amino acids. The chain's CDR3 is CASSAMTRSTDTQYF. The CDR3 coding sequence is TGTGCCAGCAGCGCGATGACACGTTCCACAGATACGCAGTATTTT.

In DNA, the CDR3 is TGTGCCAGCAGCTTGCATCCGGGAGCCCCGTACGAGCAGTACTTC. It is translated as CASSLHPGAPYEQYF. The V and J genes are TRBV5-4 and TRBJ2-7; the D gene is possibly TRBD2 (6 bases). V was shortened by 1 base and J by 4 bases, with 15 bases between the two germline ends. The CDR3 contains 15 residues. The V gene's germline CDR1 is SGHNT and CDR2 YYREEE (reference sequence).

V usage is TRBV7-9 and J usage is TRBJ1-1, with a weak D call TRBD1 (6 bases). The CDR3 is 16 residues long. V lost 0 bases, J lost 5 bases, and 16 bases lay in between. Germline V gene data show CDR1 as SEHNR and CDR2 as FQNEAQ (reference sequence). CDR3: CASSLAPGDGATEAFF. In nucleotides, the CDR3 is TGTGCCAGCAGCTTAGCTCCAGGGGATGGAGCTACTGAAGCTTTCTTT.

The CDR3 region is CASSSSGANVLTF. In nucleotides, the CDR3 is TGTGCCAGCAGCTCTAGTGGGGCCAACGTCCTGACTTTC. The chain employs TRBV6-6 and TRBJ2-6; D ambiguous. Trimming pared 6 bases from V and 3 bases from J, leaving 6 bases between. This CDR3 comprises 13 residues. The germline CDR1 and CDR2 sequences are MNHNY and SVGAGI (reference sequence).

This chain's CDR3 is CASSESGEYEQYF. In DNA form, the CDR3 reads TGCGCCAGCTCGGAGAGCGGGGAGTACGAGCAGTACTTC. The chain is built from TRBV5-1 and TRBJ2-7, with 7 bases that match TRBD2. V shed 7 bases, J shed 4 bases, and the junction held 8 bases outside the gene matches. Germline-derived CDR1 and CDR2 are SGHRS and YFSETQ. The CDR3 sequence is 13 residues long. Together with reference TRBV5-1 and TRBJ2-7, the CDR3 gives the full variable domain: KAGVTQTPRYLIKTRGQQVTLSCSPISGHRSVSWYQQTPGQGLQFLFEYFSETQRNKGNFPGRFSGRQFSNSRSEMNVSTLELGDSALYLCASSESGEYEQYFGPGTRLTVT.

The rearrangement joins TRBV6-1 to TRBJ2-7, with TRBD1 matching over 7 bases. CDR1 is MNHNS, CDR2 SASEGT, per germline. J gave up 5 bases and V 10 bases, and 5 bases lay outside the gene matches. The CDR3 is 11 amino acids. The CDR3 DNA reads TGTGCCACCCCGACAGGGAACGAGCAGTACTTC. Translation: CATPTGNEQYF.

This rearrangement joins TRBV7-9 to TRBJ2-7, with 9 positions matching TRBD2. The germline V gene has CDR1 SEHNR and CDR2 FQNEAQ (reference sequence). With 5 bases clipped from V and 2 bases from J, the junction kept 13 bases outside the gene matches. The CDR3 is 17 amino acids. CDR3 loop: CASSRPQSGRTPYEQYF. The DNA for the CDR3 is TGTGCCAGCAGCCGCCCCCAAAGCGGGAGGACGCCCTACGAGCAGTACTTC.

The chain carries TRBV19 and TRBJ1-2, with TRBD1 matching over 7 bases. CDR1 and CDR2 from the germline V gene are LNHDA and SQIVND (reference sequence). The CDR3 totals 16 residues. V was pared by 9 bases and J by 5 bases, with 18 bases of the junction left unmatched. The CDR3 DNA follows: TGTGCCAGCTCCGGGACAGTGGGTTCCCTTGGATATGGCTACACCTTC. Translating gives CASSGTVGSLGYGYTF.

The V call is TRBV6-5, the J call TRBJ1-1; 8 bases agree with TRBD1. CDR1 MNHEY and CDR2 SVGAGI come from the germline V gene. CDR3 size: 15 residues. The junction had 8 bases not matched to a gene; V was cut back by 0 bases and J by 8 bases. This CDR3 reads CASSYSAGGSGEAFF. In DNA form, the CDR3 reads TGTGCCAGCAGTTACTCGGCAGGGGGCTCGGGAGAAGCTTTCTTT.

This rearrangement joins TRBV15 to TRBJ2-7; 7 nucleotides align to TRBD2. This CDR3 is 17 amino acids long. Germline assignment: CDR1 LNHNV and CDR2 YYDKDF (reference sequence). Trimming cost V 1 base and J 2 bases; bases outside gene matches: 11. The CDR3 is CATSRVGSSGYPYEQYF. CDR3 coding DNA: TGTGCCACCAGCAGAGTGGGGAGTAGCGGGTACCCCTACGAGCAGTACTTC.

This chain uses TRBV19 with TRBJ1-5, with 8 bases lining up with TRBD1. Germline CDR1 reads LNHDA; CDR2 reads SQIVND (reference sequence). The J segment lost 7 bases and the V segment lost 5 bases, leaving 10 bases of the junction unmatched. The CDR3 extends over 15 amino acids. The CDR3 region is CASSARPGGGQPQHF. The CDR3 nucleotides read TGTGCCAGTAGTGCCCGCCCAGGGGGCGGACAGCCCCAGCATTTT. Looking up the rest from reference TRBV19 and TRBJ1-5 gives the full variable domain: DGGITQSPKYLFRKEGQNVTLSCEQNLNHDAMYWYRQDPGQGLRLIYYSQIVNDFQKGDIAEGYSVSREKKESFPLTVTSAQKNPTAFYLCASSARPGGGQPQHFGDGTRLSIL.

This chain connects TRBV30 to TRBJ2-5; 9 bases line up with TRBD1. Germline assignment: CDR1 GTSNPN and CDR2 SVGIG (reference sequence). After removal of 4 bases from V and 3 bases from J, the junction contained 6 bases not matched to a gene. The length of the CDR3 is 14 residues. DNA of the CDR3: TGTGCCTGGAACCGGGACAGGGTGGAAGAGACCCAGTACTTC. Its protein is CAWNRDRVEETQYF.

This rearrangement joins TRBV5-1 to TRBJ1-2; a weak D match, TRBD1 (5 bases). Germline assignment: CDR1 SGHRS and CDR2 YFSETQ. V was pared by 2 bases and J by 0 bases, with 14 bases between. The CDR3 totals 16 residues. For the CDR3, the DNA is TGCGCCAGCAGCTTCCGGCAGGGAAGTCCTAACTATGGCTACACCTTC. Encoded protein: CASSFRQGSPNYGYTF.

V gene TRBV19 combines with J gene TRBJ1-4, with no clear D. Germline loops: CDR1 LNHDA, CDR2 SQIVND (reference sequence). CDR3 length: 14 residues. The V and J ends lost 7 bases and 0 bases respectively, with 9 bases between them. The chain's CDR3 is CASTSLPTNEKLFF. DNA of the CDR3: TGTGCCAGTACTAGCCTCCCAACTAATGAAAAACTGTTTTTT.

Concerning this clone itself: The sample carries other DNA sequences with the same CDR3. The chain employs TRBV2 and TRBJ1-1; D ambiguous. The CDR3 totals 15 residues. V was clipped by 3 bases and J by 5 bases, with 16 bases between them. Germline lookup yields CDR1 SNHLY and CDR2 FYNNEI. The CDR3 protein is CASSESRRLGTEAFF. In nucleotides, the CDR3 is TGTGCCAGCAGTGAGTCAAGGAGGCTGGGTACTGAAGCTTTCTTT.

The V call is TRBV27, the J call TRBJ2-5; 8 bases line up with TRBD1. The CDR3 extends over 16 amino acids. Germline V CDR1 and CDR2: MNHEY, SMNVEV (reference sequence). The J segment lost 3 bases and the V segment lost 5 bases, leaving 11 bases of the junction unmatched. CDR3 sequence: CASSPWTGQSKETQYF. The DNA for the CDR3 is TGTGCCAGCAGTCCCTGGACAGGGCAATCTAAAGAGACCCAGTACTTC.

This clone has just one count. This chain links TRBV27 with TRBJ2-7, with D unresolved. The CDR3 consists of 12 residues. The germline V gene encodes CDR1 MNHEY and CDR2 SMNVEV (reference sequence). V lost 5 bases to trimming and J lost 3 bases, with 8 bases between them. CDR3 sequence reads: CASSPTGYEQYF. As DNA, the CDR3 is TGTGCCAGCAGTCCAACTGGCTACGAGCAGTACTTC.

The gene calls are TRBV18 and TRBJ1-5; D perhaps matches TRBD1 (6 bases). Germline CDR1 reads KGHSH; CDR2 reads LQKENI. This CDR3 spans 14 amino acids. V lost 4 bases and J 5 bases, leaving 12 bases between the germline ends. The CDR3 here is CASSHHRVYQPQHF. DNA of the CDR3: TGTGCCAGCTCACATCACAGGGTTTATCAGCCCCAGCATTTT.

The chain combines TRBV27 with TRBJ2-7; the D gene is possibly TRBD2 (7 bases). The CDR3 runs to 14 residues. In germline, CDR1 is MNHEY, CDR2 SMNVEV (reference sequence). Trimming took 5 bases from V and 0 from J, leaving 11 bases between them. CDR3 amino acids: CASSNREGSYEQYF. DNA for the CDR3: TGTGCCAGCAGTAACAGGGAGGGCTCCTACGAGCAGTACTTC.

The J gene is TRBJ2-5, the V gene TRBV4-1, with a possible D match to TRBD2 (5 bases). V was pared by 1 base and J by 2 bases, with 11 bases between. Germline V gene lookup returns CDR1 MGHRA and CDR2 YSYEKL. CDR3 length: 15 amino acids. CDR3 sequence: CASSQVGWEQETQYF. DNA for the CDR3: TGCGCCAGCAGCCAAGTGGGGTGGGAGCAAGAGACCCAGTACTTC.

As DNA, the CDR3 is TGTGCCAGCAGCCCGACTAGCATGCACGAGCAGTACTTC. Its translation is CASSPTSMHEQYF. The V and J genes are TRBV27 and TRBJ2-7; 7 bases agree with TRBD2. The germline CDR1 and CDR2 sequences are MNHEY and SMNVEV (reference sequence). J was trimmed by 5 bases and V by 6 bases; bases with no gene match: 7. CDR3 length: 13 residues.

This clone was seen a few times. CDR3 bases: TGTGCCAGCAGCTTGGGTGCCCGGGACAGCTATGGCTACACCTTC. It codes for CASSLGARDSYGYTF. The V call is TRBV5-6, the J call TRBJ1-2, with 7 bases fitting TRBD1. The CDR3 is made up of 15 amino acids. Trimming cost V 0 bases and J 4 bases; bases outside gene matches: 6. The germline gives CDR1 SGHDT, CDR2 YYEEEE.

CDR3: CASSPRGGRSGLAGGGGGTDTQYF. The CDR3 DNA sequence: TGTGCCAGCAGTCCTCGAGGGGGCCGTTCTGGACTAGCGGGAGGAGGGGGAGGCACAGATACGCAGTATTTT. The rearrangement joins TRBV27 to TRBJ2-3; 14 bases agree with TRBD2. The CDR3 contains 24 residues. The V segment lost 5 bases and the J segment 1 base; nucleotides outside the gene matches: 26. In germline, CDR1 is MNHEY, CDR2 SMNVEV (reference sequence).

The sample holds a few counts of this clone. This rearrangement joins TRBV2 to TRBJ2-5; 10 nucleotides align to TRBD2. With V trimmed by 3 bases and J by 11 bases, 12 bases remained unmatched. Germline values: CDR1 SNHLY, CDR2 FYNNEI. The CDR3 is 15 residues long. CDR3 amino acids: CASSDGPSGSREQYF. In nucleotides, the CDR3 is TGTGCCAGCAGTGATGGTCCTAGCGGGAGTCGTGAGCAGTACTTC.